By frequency, the clone carrying this TCR beta chain is medium-sized. The antigen remains undetermined. TRB cDNA libraries were made by UMI-labeled 5' RACE. Following a re-call of the 5' RACE reads, TCRdb has one entry per CDR3 protein and lacks DNA. The sample data list about 6,900 distinct CDR3 sequences. These data come from a study of CXCR3-negative and CXCR3-positive naive CD8 T cells. Study-wide points: Memory CD8+ T cell repertoires were far less diverse than both naive subsets. CXCR3-positive naive cells had more hydrophobic TRB CDR3s than CXCR3-negative naive cells.

The CDR3 runs 14 residues. Germline V gives CDR1 MNHEY, CDR2 SVGAGI. This sequence originates from a human donor in good health. Some clones in this sample may be carry-over from other donors' samples. Sequencing used naive CXCR3+ CD8+ T cells from blood. Subset given: CD45RO-CCR7+CD27+CD95- naive CD8+ T cells expressing CXCR3 (TNR3+). The chain has TRBV6-5 and TRBJ1-1; with no DNA, the TCRdb D assignment of TRBD1 cannot be verified. The CDR3 is CASKWAGMGAEAFF.